The 15 T cell receptor beta chains below come from one sample, sequenced in a study of Ad26.COV2.S vaccination and SARS-CoV-2 variants. The treatment here: 15 to 20 received Ad26.COV2.S at low or high dose, single or two shots; about 5 received placebo; per-sample allocation not given. Material that was analyzed had been drawn on day 63 after the first vaccine or placebo injection. Libraries were prepared by immunoSEQ multiplex PCR; TCRdb keeps only in-frame clonotypes and omits some of them. The sample has roughly 420,000 clones; roughly 88% are singletons. The specimen comprised peripheral blood, sampled in a trial of Ad26.COV2.S vaccine versus placebo. These receptors came from a person between 18 and 65 years old who received the Ad26.COV2.S COVID-19 vaccine or a placebo.

The chain joins TRBV27 to TRBJ2-4; 8 nucleotides agree with TRBD2. Unmatched junction bases numbered 10, after V lost 6 bases and J lost 3 bases. Germline assignment: CDR1 MNHEY and CDR2 SMNVEV (reference sequence). The CDR3 has 16 residues. The CDR3 DNA sequence: TGTGCCAGCAGGAGAGATAGCGGGGCTTACAAAAACATTCAGTACTTC. It translates to CASRRDSGAYKNIQYF.

The table lists this clone with a few counts. The CDR3 loop reads CASSFRTRAMSPLHF. CDR3 bases: TGTGCCAGCAGCTTTAGAACCAGGGCTATGTCACCCCTCCACTTT. The chain has TRBV7-8 and TRBJ1-6; TRBD1 is a possible D gene (5 bases). CDR1 is SGHVS, CDR2 FQNEAQ, per germline. The CDR3 is 15 amino acids. Trimming removed 3 bases at V and 10 bases at J, with 16 bases between.

The V and J genes are TRBV10-3 and TRBJ2-1; D is perhaps TRBD2 (6 bases). CDR3 size: 16 residues. The V end was cut by 2 bases, the J end by 3 bases, with 14 bases between. Germline V lookup: CDR1 ENHRY, CDR2 SYGVKD. Here the CDR3 DNA reads TGTGCCATCAGTGAGGTTCGGGGGTCGTTCTACAATGAGCAGTTCTTC. Its protein product is CAISEVRGSFYNEQFF.

The chain couples TRBV10-3 to TRBJ1-6; TRBD1 agrees at 8 bases. Germline-derived CDR1 and CDR2 are ENHRY and SYGVKD. The J segment lost 9 bases and the V segment lost 6 bases, leaving 13 bases of the junction unmatched. The CDR3 runs to 16 residues. CDR3 amino acids: CAISNIQGGTISPLHF. CDR3 nucleotide sequence: TGTGCCATCAGCAATATACAGGGGGGAACGATTTCACCCCTCCACTTT.

Note on this clone: The same CDR3 also results from other DNA sequences found in this sample. This chain joins TRBV30 and TRBJ2-7; TRBD1 matches at 8 bases. V lost 2 bases, J lost 7 bases, and 13 bases stayed unmatched. Germline V gene sequence: CDR1 GTSNPN, CDR2 SVGIG (reference sequence). The CDR3 totals 15 residues. CDR3 coding DNA: TGTGCCTGGAGTCCTCCCGGGACAGGCCGCTATGAGCAGTACTTC. It is translated as CAWSPPGTGRYEQYF.

V gene TRBV15 combines with J gene TRBJ2-7; 8 bases line up with TRBD2. V shed 1 base and J 5 bases; nucleotides not matched to a gene: 7. Per germline, CDR1 LNHNV and CDR2 YYDKDF (reference sequence). The CDR3 is made up of 15 amino acids. DNA for the CDR3: TGTGCCACCAGCAGAGGTAGCGGGGCCTTCAACGAGCAGTACTTC. It translates to CATSRGSGAFNEQYF. Full variable domain (outside the CDR3, taken from reference TRBV15 and TRBJ2-7): DAMVIQNPRYQVTQFGKPVTLSCSQTLNHNVMYWYQQKSSQAPKLLFHYYDKDFNNEADTPDNFQSRRPNTSFCFLDIRSPGLGDTAMYLCATSRGSGAFNEQYFGPGTRLTVT.

V is TRBV19 and J is TRBJ1-1; unclear D gene. In germline, CDR1 is LNHDA, CDR2 SQIVND (reference sequence). The CDR3 is 15 residues long. Trimming took off 5 bases at V and 1 base at J, with 14 bases between the two ends. The CDR3 region has the DNA TGTGCCAGTAGTCCCTCGCGAGGGCCGAACACTGAAGCTTTCTTT. Protein product: CASSPSRGPNTEAFF.

V and J are TRBV19 and TRBJ2-7; TRBD1 aligns across 7 bases. V lost 5 bases to trimming and J lost 5 bases; unmatched junction nucleotides: 6. Germline V gives CDR1 LNHDA, CDR2 SQIVND (reference sequence). The CDR3 loop spans 13 amino acids. The CDR3 reads CASSSGQFDEQYF. The CDR3 coding sequence is TGTGCCAGTAGTTCGGGACAGTTCGACGAGCAGTACTTC.

The chain has TRBV2 and TRBJ2-7, with 9 bases aligning to TRBD1. V lost 5 bases, J lost 2 bases, and 4 bases stayed unmatched. CDR1 is SNHLY, CDR2 FYNNEI, per germline. This CDR3 region has 14 residues. CDR3 sequence reads: CASSTGGPTYEQYF. The CDR3 bases are TGTGCCAGCAGTACAGGGGGCCCCACCTACGAGCAGTACTTC. The full variable domain, in which reference TRBV2 and TRBJ2-7 provide the parts outside the CDR3, is EPEVTQTPSHQVTQMGQEVILRCVPISNHLYFYWYRQILGQKVEFLVSFYNNEISEKSEIFDDQFSVERPDGSNFTLKIRSTKLEDSAMYFCASSTGGPTYEQYFGPGTRLTVT.

CDR3 bases: TGCAGCGCCCAGCCGGGGGGCACAGATACGCAGTATTTT. Its protein is CSAQPGGTDTQYF. The V gene is TRBV29-1, the J gene TRBJ2-3, with a tentative D call TRBD2 (6 bases). V lost 7 bases and J lost 1, with 12 bases in between. Germline V gene lookup returns CDR1 SQVTM and CDR2 ANQGSEA. CDR3 length: 13 residues.

V gene TRBV12-3 or TRBV12-4 combines with J gene TRBJ2-1, with D perhaps being TRBD1 or TRBD2 (5 bases each). With 3 bases removed from V and 8 bases from J, the gap between germline ends came to 11 bases. CDR3 length equals 13 residues. This CDR3 reads CASSLGRFDEQFF. Here the CDR3 DNA reads TGTGCCAGCAGTTTGGGACGGTTCGATGAGCAGTTCTTC.

V and J are TRBV4-3 and TRBJ2-1; D unclear. V was trimmed by 1 base and J by 0 bases, leaving 7 bases between them. The CDR3 covers 15 residues. CDR1 is LGHNA, CDR2 YSLEER, per germline. CDR3 loop: CASSQGSRSYNEQFF. As DNA, the CDR3 is TGCGCCAGCAGCCAAGGCAGCCGCTCCTACAATGAGCAGTTCTTC.

The rearrangement uses TRBV11-2 and TRBJ2-7; D possibly corresponds to TRBD2 (5 bases). Germline V CDR1 and CDR2: SGHAT, FQNNGV. V lost 5 bases to trimming and J lost 2 bases, with 13 bases between them. The CDR3 length is 14 residues. In DNA form, the CDR3 reads TGTGCCAGCAGCCCCGGATCCGGGACCTACGAGCAGTACTTC. Translated: CASSPGSGTYEQYF. The whole variable domain, remainder taken from reference TRBV11-2 and TRBJ2-7, is EAGVAQSPRYKIIEKRQSVAFWCNPISGHATLYWYQQILGQGPKLLIQFQNNGVVDDSQLPKDRFSAERLKGVDSTLKIQPAKLEDSAVYLCASSPGSGTYEQYFGPGTRLTVT.

The chain carries TRBV5-4 and TRBJ2-5; D tentatively reads TRBD1 or TRBD2 (5 bases each). V lost 1 base to trimming and J lost 5 bases, with 21 bases between them. The CDR3 runs 17 residues. The germline V gene has CDR1 SGHNT and CDR2 YYREEE (reference sequence). CDR3 nucleotides: TGTGCCAGCAGCTTGAGGGCAGGGACGGGTGCCGCGGAGACCCAGTACTTC. Protein product: CASSLRAGTGAAETQYF.

The chain is built from TRBV6-6 and TRBJ1-1, with 7 bases aligning to TRBD1. The CDR3 covers 14 residues. Germline CDR1 MNHNY, CDR2 SVGAGI (reference sequence). Trimming removed 4 bases from V and 5 bases from J; junction bases left unmatched: 7. This CDR3 is CASSLDRDLTEAFF. In nucleotides, the CDR3 is TGTGCCAGCAGTTTAGACAGGGATCTGACTGAAGCTTTCTTT.